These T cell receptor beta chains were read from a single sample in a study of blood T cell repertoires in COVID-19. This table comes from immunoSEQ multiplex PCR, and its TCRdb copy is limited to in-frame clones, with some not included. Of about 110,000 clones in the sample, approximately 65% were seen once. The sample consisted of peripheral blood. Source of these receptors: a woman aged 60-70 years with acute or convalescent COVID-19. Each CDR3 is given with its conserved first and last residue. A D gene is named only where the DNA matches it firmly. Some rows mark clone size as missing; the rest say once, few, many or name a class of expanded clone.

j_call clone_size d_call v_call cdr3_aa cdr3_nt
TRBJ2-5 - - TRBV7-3 CASSSDRWSETQYF TGTGCCAGCAGCTCAGACAGGTGGAGCGAGACCCAGTACTTC
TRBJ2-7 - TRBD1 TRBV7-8 CASSPGQLPYEQYF TGTGCCAGCAGCCCGGGACAGCTCCCCTACGAGCAGTACTTC
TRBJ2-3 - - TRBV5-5 CASSLGQGSTDTQYF TGTGCCAGCAGCTTAGGTCAGGGGTCCACAGATACGCAGTATTTT
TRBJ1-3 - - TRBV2 CASSLTGISGNTIYF TGTGCCAGCAGCCTCACAGGGATCTCTGGAAACACCATATATTTT
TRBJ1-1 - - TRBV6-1 CASSDPGNTEAFF TGTGCCAGCAGTGATCCGGGGAACACTGAAGCTTTCTTT
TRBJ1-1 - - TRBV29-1 CSVFRWGPPEAFF TGCAGCGTTTTTAGGTGGGGGCCTCCTGAAGCTTTCTTT
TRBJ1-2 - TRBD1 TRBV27 CASSKPGTGVYGYTF TGTGCCAGCAGTAAACCCGGGACAGGAGTCTATGGCTACACCTTC
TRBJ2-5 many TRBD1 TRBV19 CATTGGRRETQYF TGTGCCACGACAGGGGGCCGTAGAGAGACCCAGTACTTC
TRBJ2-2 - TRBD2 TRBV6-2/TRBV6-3 CASSYSRLANTGELFF TGTGCCAGCAGTTACTCTCGACTAGCTAACACCGGGGAGCTGTTTTTT
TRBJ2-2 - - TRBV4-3 CASSQDGGAAGELFF TGCGCCAGCAGCCAAGACGGAGGGGCGGCCGGGGAGCTGTTTTTT
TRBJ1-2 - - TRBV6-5 CASKLGGDYGYTF TGTGCCAGCAAGTTAGGGGGGGACTATGGCTACACCTTC
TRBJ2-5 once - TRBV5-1 CASSFSGDERETQYF TGCGCCAGCAGCTTCTCTGGAGATGAAAGGGAGACCCAGTACTTC
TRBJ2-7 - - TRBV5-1 CASSLQGSDYEQYF TGCGCCAGCAGCTTACAGGGCTCGGATTACGAGCAGTACTTC
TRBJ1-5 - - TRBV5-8 CASSLDAGPNQPQHF TGTGCCAGCAGCTTGGATGCGGGCCCCAATCAGCCCCAGCATTTT
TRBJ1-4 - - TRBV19 CASSIEATNEKLFF TGTGCCAGTAGTATTGAGGCAACTAATGAAAAACTGTTTTTT
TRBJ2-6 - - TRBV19 CASNPWSWAGSGANVLTF TGTGCCAGTAACCCCTGGTCATGGGCGGGATCAGGGGCCAACGTCCTGACTTTC
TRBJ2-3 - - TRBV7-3 CASSLGGMETQYF TGTGCCAGCAGCTTAGGAGGGATGGAGACGCAGTATTTT
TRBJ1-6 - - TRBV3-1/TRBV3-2 CASSQDYGNNRGSPLHF TGTGCCAGCAGCCAAGATTATGGGAACAACCGGGGTTCACCCCTCCACTTT
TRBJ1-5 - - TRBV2 CASSGQVSQPQHF TGTGCCAGCAGTGGACAGGTTTCGCAGCCCCAGCATTTT
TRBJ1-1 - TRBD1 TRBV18 CASSTQGARSEAFF TGTGCCAGCTCAACCCAGGGGGCGCGGTCTGAAGCTTTCTTT
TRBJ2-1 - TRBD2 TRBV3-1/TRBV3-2 CASSQAGLAGYNEQFF TGTGCCAGCAGCCAAGCGGGACTAGCGGGGTACAATGAGCAGTTCTTC
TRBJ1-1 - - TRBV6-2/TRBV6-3 CASSYVGGRDEAFF TGTGCCAGCAGTTATGTCGGGGGGCGTGATGAAGCTTTCTTT
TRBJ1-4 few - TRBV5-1 CASSPTTGSEKLFF TGCGCCAGCAGCCCAACTACAGGGTCCGAAAAACTGTTTTTT
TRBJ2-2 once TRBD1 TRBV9 CASSADRGTGELFF TGTGCCAGCAGCGCGGACAGGGGCACCGGGGAGCTGTTTTTT
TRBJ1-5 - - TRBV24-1 CATSDGRGNQPQHF TGTGCCACCAGTGATGGGAGGGGGAATCAGCCCCAGCATTTT
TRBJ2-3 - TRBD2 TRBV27 CASSFLAGGVDTQYF TGTGCCAGCAGTTTCTTAGCGGGGGGGGTAGATACGCAGTATTTT
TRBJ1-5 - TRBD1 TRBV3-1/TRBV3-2 CASSQGTGARKPQHF TGTGCCAGCAGCCAAGGGACAGGCGCTCGGAAGCCCCAGCATTTT
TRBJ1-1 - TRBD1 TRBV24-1 CATSSGGTEAFF TGTGCCACCAGTTCAGGGGGAACTGAAGCTTTCTTT
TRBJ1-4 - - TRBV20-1 CSARLSEKLFF TGCAGTGCTAGGCTAAGCGAAAAACTGTTTTTT
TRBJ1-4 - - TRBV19 CASSIPGSEKLFF TGTGCCAGTAGTATTCCCGGGAGCGAAAAACTGTTTTTT
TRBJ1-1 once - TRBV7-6 CASSLSLNTEAFF TGTGCCAGCAGCTTGTCCTTGAACACTGAAGCTTTCTTT
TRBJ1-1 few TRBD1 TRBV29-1 CSARGQGISEAFF TGCAGCGCCCGTGGACAGGGGATCTCTGAAGCTTTCTTT
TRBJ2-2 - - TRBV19 CASSSQGFTGELFF TGTGCCAGTAGTTCACAGGGTTTCACCGGGGAGCTGTTTTTT
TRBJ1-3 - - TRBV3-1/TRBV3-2 CASSQERISGNTIYF TGTGCCAGCAGCCAGGAGAGGATCTCTGGAAACACCATATATTTT
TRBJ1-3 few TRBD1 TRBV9 CASSAGDSSGNTIYF TGTGCCAGCAGCGCTGGGGACAGCTCTGGAAACACCATATATTTT
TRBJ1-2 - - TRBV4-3 CASSQDQGTYGYTF TGCGCCAGCAGCCAAGATCAGGGGACCTATGGCTACACCTTC
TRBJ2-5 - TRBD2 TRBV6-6 CASSYSWTSGGETQYF TGTGCCAGCAGTTACTCGTGGACTAGCGGTGGCGAGACCCAGTACTTC
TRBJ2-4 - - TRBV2 CASSEQGNWDKNIQYF TGTGCCAGCAGTGAACAGGGAAACTGGGATAAAAACATTCAGTACTTC
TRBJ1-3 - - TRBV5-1 CASSPPGSGNTIYF TGCGCCAGCAGCCCGCCGGGGAGTGGAAACACCATATATTTT
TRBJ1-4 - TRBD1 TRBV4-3 CASSQEGDRGKEKLFF TGCGCCAGCAGCCAAGAAGGTGACAGGGGAAAGGAAAAACTGTTTTTT
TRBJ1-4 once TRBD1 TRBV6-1 CASSEQAGGGEKLFF TGTGCCAGCAGTGAGCAGGCAGGGGGAGGTGAAAAACTGTTTTTT
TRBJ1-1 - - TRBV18 CASSPQGGNTEAFF TGTGCCAGCTCACCCCAGGGTGGGAACACTGAAGCTTTCTTT
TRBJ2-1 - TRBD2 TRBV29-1 CSVPTSGRYNEQFF TGCAGCGTTCCGACTAGCGGGCGATACAATGAGCAGTTCTTC
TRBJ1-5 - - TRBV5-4 CASSLGGGDQPQHF TGTGCCAGCAGCTTGGGGGGGGGCGATCAGCCCCAGCATTTT
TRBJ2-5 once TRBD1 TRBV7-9 CASDRGRGETQYF TGTGCCAGCGACAGGGGGCGCGGAGAGACCCAGTACTTC
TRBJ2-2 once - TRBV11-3 CASSSGAGPTGELFF TGTGCCAGCAGCTCAGGGGCAGGCCCTACCGGGGAGCTGTTTTTT
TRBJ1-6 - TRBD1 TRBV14 CASSQETGGNNSPLHF TGTGCCAGCAGCCAAGAGACAGGGGGTAATAATTCACCCCTCCACTTT
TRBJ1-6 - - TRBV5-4 CASSTGQYNSYNSPLHF TGTGCCAGCAGCACTGGACAGTATAACTCCTATAATTCACCCCTCCACTTT
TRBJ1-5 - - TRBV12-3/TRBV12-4 CASRGHDGQPQHF TGTGCCAGCAGGGGACACGACGGTCAGCCCCAGCATTTT
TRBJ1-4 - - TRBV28 CASISRQSDEKLFF TGTGCCAGCATCTCCCGACAGTCTGATGAAAAACTGTTTTTT
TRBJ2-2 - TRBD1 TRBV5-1 CASSLQTGGPGELFF TGCGCCAGCAGCTTACAGACAGGGGGACCCGGGGAGCTGTTTTTT
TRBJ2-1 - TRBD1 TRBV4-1 CASSQGVLDRVGYNEQFF TGCGCCAGCAGCCAAGGGGTCCTGGACAGGGTGGGTTACAATGAGCAGTTCTTC
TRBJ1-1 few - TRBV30 CAWSPRGINTEAFF TGTGCCTGGAGTCCAAGGGGTATTAACACTGAAGCTTTCTTT
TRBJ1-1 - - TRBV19 CASSSLLKNFGGAFF TGTGCCAGTAGTAGTCTCTTGAAGAACTTCGGGGGAGCTTTCTTT
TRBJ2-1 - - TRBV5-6 CASSFTLSSYNEQFF TGTGCCAGCAGCTTTACTTTATCCTCCTACAATGAGCAGTTCTTC